This T cell receptor (beta chain) was sequenced for a study of blood T cell repertoires in COVID-19. Study details: PBMCs, B-cell-depleted T cells, or T cells provided the cDNA or gDNA that made up the material.

Source study methods: By means of reference gene primer amplification, nucleated cell counts were estimated. Method: immunoSEQ multiplex PCR; TCRdb's copy keeps in-frame clones and lacks some. V and J calls and clone size are copied from that table; D and trimming were computed from the DNA. The sample comprises 450,000 to 500,000 clones, approximately 83% of which are singletons, and 3% to 3.5% rests with the top ten. The CDR3 length is 14 residues. Trimming took 5 bases from V and 7 from J, leaving 17 bases between them. The germline V gene encodes CDR1 SGHAT and CDR2 FQNNGV. The specimen was peripheral blood. The genes are TRBV11-2 and TRBJ2-5, with D possibly TRBD2 on 6 matching bases. This TCR was sampled from a human donor in a cohort sampled during active COVID-19. Here the CDR3 DNA reads TGTGCCAGCAGCCCGGGACGGCTGGGAGGGACCCAGTACTTC. It specifies CASSPGRLGGTQYF.